Described below is a single T cell receptor beta chain sequence and its context. Its antigen is currently not known. Per-base quality was not reported, and no clone a single base away is much larger than it. The cohort was made up of 650 to 700 healthy bone marrow donors. Cohort members were all nominally healthy when sampled, although unrecorded immune exposures were likely present. The donor was CMV seropositive and belonged to the group of 250 to 300 seropositive cohort members. Each donor provided a peripheral blood sample, and peripheral blood mononuclear cells were used for TCR beta sequencing. The Qiagen DNeasy Blood Extraction Kit was used to extract genomic DNA from the blood cell samples. Library preparation was by the immunoSEQ multiplex PCR assay. The multiplex PCR relied on a mix of 60 forward primers for TCR Vbeta segments and 13 reverse primers for TCR Jbeta segments. The CDR3 region of rearranged TCR beta genes was amplified from genomic DNA by a multiplex PCR assay. The amplified TCR beta libraries were sequenced on the Illumina HiSeq System as 87-base-pair reads. Processing in the source paper ran as follows. Across the 600 to 700 repertoires, a later analysis counted tens of millions of unique TCR beta chains, 9.5 million to 12 million of which were shared by at least two donors. Raw reads were error-corrected and collapsed into unique sequences by a nearest-neighbor algorithm in which closely related sequences were merged to remove PCR and sequencing errors. Alignment of CDR3 sequences to IMGT reference sequences was used to assign V, D and J gene segments. For a sequence to be retained, a match of at least six nucleotides was required to both a V gene segment and a J gene segment. Rearrangements were classified as productive when the CDR3 lacked stop codons and remained in frame with V and J, and all other rearrangements were classified as non-productive. Following IMGT convention, CDR3 was defined as the stretch from the second conserved V-encoded cysteine up to the conserved J-encoded phenylalanine. The earlier analysis of about 620 of the donors excluded sequences that lacked an unambiguous match to a single V gene segment. An earlier analysis of a few hundred of the donors called V segments functional above 56.7% productive rearrangements and segregating when the between-donor standard deviation exceeded 5%. A statistical classification framework was built to diagnose cytomegalovirus status from the catalog of TCR beta chain sequences. In a later analysis, V and J genes were assigned by comparing TCR nucleotide sequences against IMGT/GENE-DB human TR gene sequences. A later analysis assigned CDR3 sequences and most-parsimonious VDJ recombination scenarios with the TCRdist pipeline. In a later analysis, each TCR beta chain was defined by its CDR3 amino acid sequence together with its V-gene family, and reads without a unique V-gene family were excluded. As a way to deal with suspected cross-contamination and a sequencing artifact, a later analysis dropped hundreds of nucleotide sequences that were highly shared and had low generation probability. In a later analysis, a clonal expansion index was calculated for each public chain from normalized within-repertoire ranks of inferred template counts. Generation probabilities in a later analysis came from a VDJ recombination model fitted to out-of-frame rearrangements, and those results were checked against IGoR. In a later analysis, hypergeometric tests were used to score TCR-TCR, TCR-HLA and TCR-CMV co-occurrence, with a repertoire-size bias correction applied to TCR pairs. A later analysis estimated false discovery rates by permuting HLA or CMV assignments 20 times. In a later analysis, co-occurring TCRs were grouped using DBSCAN, with TCRdist sequence similarity added in when clustering inside HLA-allele-positive subsets. For co-occurrence clustering, repertoires with fewer than 30,000 or more than 120,000 public chains were excluded, along with roughly 5 repertoires with anomalous nucleotide sharing. TCRdb took this table from immuneACCESS and kept in-frame rearrangements with V and J called. Such tables lack part of the clones; where checked against another copy, unresolved V genes explain under half of the gap, and the rest is unexplained. V and J calls and clone size are as listed in that table; D and trimming were resolved from the DNA. This sample gives 130,000 to 150,000 clones in total; about 83% of them show up just once. Clones ranked in the top ten supply approximately 13% of the sample.

The data originate from a study of cytomegalovirus exposure and HLA in healthy donors (dated by TCRdb to about 2017). The study in broad terms: An earlier analysis of some 600 of the donors reported 276 Gb of sequence data and about 120 million unique TCR beta sequences obtained from around 190 million T cells. The aim of the study was to test whether cataloging public T cell receptors could identify signatures of past pathogen exposure. The later analysis used no new phenotypic data to find candidate immune exposures, relying instead on TCR beta sequences and their occurrence across donors. Typing coverage varied by locus: roughly 620-630 donors for A, B, C, DRB1 and DQB1; 522 for DQA1; about 600 for DPA1; roughly 450 for DPB1. In a later analysis, previously published TCR beta repertoires from 600 to 850 donors were re-analyzed and high-resolution HLA genotyping was added so that TCR occurrence patterns could be studied. Every discovery cohort repertoire had been produced on one sequencing platform. An earlier analysis of 450 to 750 of the donors used high-throughput TCR beta sequencing to judge whether each TCR beta V gene segment behaved as functional or pseudogenic. In addition to the first cohort of hundreds of subjects, a separate validation cohort of over 90 different subjects was used. Roughly five DR-DQ haplotypes were treated as single units for association and clustering because of strong linkage in the cohort. Donor age, sex, ethnicity and CMV serostatus were compiled alongside the repertoire data. Approximately 300 gigabases of sequencing data and 70 million to 100 million unique TCR sequences made up an early release that covered several hundred HLA-typed donors. The study combined high-throughput TCR immunosequencing, statistical association of individual TCRs with disease status, and machine learning to predict cytomegalovirus infection status. HLA typing covered class I and class II loci at four-digit resolution. Genome-wide SNP genotypes for about three fifths of the 666 donors were used in a later genetic analysis, which treated that subset as a discovery cohort. The study used immunosequencing to profile the T cell repertoires of approximately 690 subjects and linked those repertoires to cytomegalovirus serostatus. Among the roughly 380 genotyped donors, around 81% belonged to the genetic ancestry cluster associated with self-reported Caucasian donors. Across some 400 genotyped donors of the cohort, an average of roughly 200,000 unique TCR beta nucleotide sequences per donor were sequenced, and approximately 17% of those sequences were non-productive.

Broad study findings and their caveats: Sequencing depth was assumed to be roughly uniform across donors in the presence/absence analyses, though that assumption may not hold. Because some donors lacked HLA typing at each locus, the association tests relied only on the typed subset. The classifier was reported to diagnose cytomegalovirus status with high specificity and sensitivity in both the original cohort and the validation cohort. A total of about 150 TCR beta chains were listed by the study as associated with cytomegalovirus. For the cohort, immune exposure information was limited to CMV serostatus. A later analysis found that most CMV-associated TCR beta chains appeared HLA-restricted, with HLA associations seemingly driven largely by CMV exposure. This cohort had only TCR beta chains sequenced, and the lack of alpha or paired-chain data limited which features could be detected. Strong co-occurrence of HLA alleles, especially DR and DQ, made assigning TCR associations to individual alleles difficult. A later genetic analysis associated a missense DCLRE1C variant with V-gene and J-gene trimming of TCR beta chains, and an independent cohort replicated the association. The authors suggested that the approach could potentially be generalized to other disease states and immunological phenotypes. Broadly in line with IMGT annotations, most TCR beta V segments showed up in productive rearrangements about 90% or about 30% of the time in an earlier analysis of 587 of the donors. While some public TCRs were present in many individuals, most TCR sequences turned up only very rarely across donors. A later genetic analysis reported fewer N-insertions in productive TCRs among donors in an Asian-associated ancestry cluster than the approximately 670-donor mean. The sequencing pipeline was judged likely to have produced a cluster of highly shared sequence variants as a technical artifact. A few of the identified cytomegalovirus-associated TCR beta chains were confirmed in vitro to be specific for cytomegalovirus antigens. Linkage disequilibrium might explain the correlated functional status among segregating V segments, but an unknown experimental factor could not be excluded. Roughly 15 rarely observed V segments, including chromosome 9 orphons, were excluded from the earlier analysis of approximately 500 of the donors because counts were too low. According to a later analysis, TCR association rates differed among HLA loci, with DRB1 alleles showing the most associated TCRs and HLA-C alleles showing the fewest. A later analysis reported that several top co-occurrence clusters appeared linked to parvovirus B19, influenza, CMV and Epstein-Barr virus. At a false discovery rate of 0.05, a later analysis linked fewer than 20,000 TCR beta sequences to specific HLA alleles. A further reported finding was that TCR beta sequences accurately predicted the HLA-A and HLA-B alleles for most subjects in the first cohort. Compared with equally common non-associated chains, HLA-associated TCR beta chains in a later analysis were more clonally expanded and had lower generation probabilities.

The receptor's source is a man aged 35-49 years in good health and CMV-seropositive. Sequencing used PBMCs.

The nucleotide sequence reads as follows: TGTGCCAGCAGCTTAGGTGGACAGGGGCTGGGGCTTGGCACCATATATTTT. Its translation reads: CASSLGGQGLGLGTIYF. The rearrangement joined TRBV7-8 to TRBJ1-3, with 9 junctional bases fitting TRBD1. The germline V end is reduced by 1 base and the J end by 9 bases; junction bases left unmatched: 13. Based on the germline V gene, the CDR1 and CDR2 sequences are SGHVS and FQNEAQ. The CDR3 contains 17 residues, cysteine and phenylalanine counted. Only CDR3 DNA is held: 51 bases, read in frame from base 1. The full variable domain, with segments outside the CDR3 supplied by the reference TRBV7-8 and TRBJ1-3 proteins, appears as GAGVSQSPRYKVAKRGQDVALRCDPISGHVSLFWYQQALGQGPEFLTYFQNEAQLDKSGLPSDRFFAERPEGSVSTLKIQRTQQEDSAVYLCASSLGGQGLGLGTIYFGEGSWLTVV.